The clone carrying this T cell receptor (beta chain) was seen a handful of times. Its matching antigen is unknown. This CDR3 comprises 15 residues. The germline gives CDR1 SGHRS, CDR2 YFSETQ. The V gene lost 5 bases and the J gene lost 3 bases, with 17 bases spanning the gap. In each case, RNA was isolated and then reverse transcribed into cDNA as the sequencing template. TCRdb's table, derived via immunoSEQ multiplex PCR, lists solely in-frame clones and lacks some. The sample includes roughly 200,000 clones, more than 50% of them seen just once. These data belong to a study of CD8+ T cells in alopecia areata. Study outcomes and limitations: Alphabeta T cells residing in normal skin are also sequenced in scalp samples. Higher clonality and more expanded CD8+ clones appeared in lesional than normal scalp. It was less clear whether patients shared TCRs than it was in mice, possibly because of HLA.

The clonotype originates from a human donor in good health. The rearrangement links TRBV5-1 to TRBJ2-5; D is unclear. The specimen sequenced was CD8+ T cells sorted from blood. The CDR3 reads CASSPEGGGKETQYF. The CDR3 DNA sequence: TGCGCCAGCAGTCCTGAAGGCGGCGGTAAAGAGACCCAGTACTTC.